Reported below is one TCR beta chain. The CDR3 contains 14 residues. Deletions cut 5 bases from V and 6 bases from J, with 13 bases between. Germline V gene sequence: CDR1 SNHLY, CDR2 FYNNEI. The entry originates in a study of T cell responses to AZD1222 COVID-19 vaccine. Assay used: immunoSEQ multiplex PCR; TCRdb lists only in-frame clones, some missing. The table shows around 100,000 clones, with just under 90% occurring only once. This sample comprised peripheral blood, obtained on day 0 of AZD1222 vaccination. This clonotype was sampled from an adult in good health. The rearrangement joins TRBV2 to TRBJ2-2; TRBD1 or TRBD2 may be the D gene (5 bases each). Written as DNA, the CDR3 is TGTGCCAGCAGTAGACATCCGGGGCCCGGGGAGCTGTTTTTT. This translates into CASSRHPGPGELFF.